This passage covers 26 T cell receptor beta chains from one sample sequenced in a study of control samples from healthy donors and cancer patients. Profiling relied on immunoSEQ multiplex PCR, and the TCRdb table lists in-frame clones only, not all of them. The table records about 130,000 clones, 88% of them present only once. The sample was blood. These receptors originate from a man aged 45-65 years in good health.

This clone was seen a handful of times. The rearrangement joins TRBV12-3 or TRBV12-4 to TRBJ2-2, with D perhaps matching TRBD1 or TRBD2 (5 bases each). The CDR3 covers 13 residues. V dropped 7 bases and J dropped 6 bases, with 12 bases sitting between them. CDR3 DNA sequence: TGTGCCAGCAATAACGGGGCCCCCGGGGAGCTGTTTTTT. Its translation is CASNNGAPGELFF.

The V and J genes are TRBV28 and TRBJ1-1; D gene uncertain. The CDR3 covers 14 residues. CDR1 and CDR2 from the germline V gene are MDHEN and SYDVKM. Trimming shortened V by 6 bases and J by 1 base, and 12 bases separated the two germline ends. The CDR3 is CASSRQNRNTEAFF. The CDR3 region has the DNA TGTGCCAGCAGCCGCCAAAACAGGAACACTGAAGCTTTCTTT.

This chain joins TRBV7-3 and TRBJ1-6; TRBD1 agrees at 7 bases. Germline CDR1 is SGHTA and CDR2 is FQGTGA. J was trimmed by 6 bases and V by 5 bases; bases with no gene match: 7. This CDR3 has 15 residues. CDR3 amino acids: CASSAAGTVNSPLHF. The CDR3 DNA sequence: TGTGCCAGCAGCGCCGCCGGGACAGTTAATTCACCCCTCCACTTT.

J is TRBJ1-2 and V is TRBV27; tentative D call: TRBD1 (6 bases). There are 13 residues in the CDR3. Deletions cut 3 bases from V and 5 bases from J, with 10 bases between. From germline, CDR1 is MNHEY and CDR2 SMNVEV (reference sequence). The CDR3 DNA reads TGTGCCAGCAGTTTCCGAGGGGGATATGGCTACACCTTC. It codes for CASSFRGGYGYTF.

The V gene is TRBV11-2, the J gene TRBJ1-1; 10 positions agree with TRBD1. Germline CDR1 and CDR2: SGHAT and FQNNGV. V lost 3 bases and J lost 3; bases outside the gene matches: 4. The CDR3 runs 15 residues. CDR3 in amino acids: CASSFRGTGDTEAFF. CDR3 in DNA: TGTGCCAGCAGCTTTAGGGGGACAGGGGACACTGAAGCTTTCTTT.

The V gene is TRBV2, the J gene TRBJ1-2, with a weak D call TRBD1 (6 bases). This CDR3 has 15 amino acids. Germline V gives CDR1 SNHLY, CDR2 FYNNEI. V dropped 8 bases and J dropped 3 bases, with 19 bases sitting between them. This CDR3 is CASASDGGRYYGYTF. The CDR3 coding sequence is TGTGCCAGCGCCTCGGACGGGGGCCGCTACTATGGCTACACCTTC.

About this clone: The identical CDR3 is also encoded by other nucleotide sequences in the sample. The chain links TRBV5-1 to TRBJ1-1; perhaps TRBD1 as D (5 bases). V gave up 0 bases and J gave up 2 bases, with 8 bases separating them. In germline, CDR1 is SGHRS, CDR2 YFSETQ. The CDR3 has 14 residues. The CDR3, as DNA: TGCGCCAGCAGCTTGGGGGGCGGAAACACTGAAGCTTTCTTT. Protein sequence: CASSLGGGNTEAFF.

The chain joins TRBV28 to TRBJ2-7, with D unclear. The ends were cut back, 4 bases at V and 1 base at J, with 11 bases in the middle. CDR3 length equals 14 residues. Germline CDR1 is MDHEN and CDR2 is SYDVKM. The CDR3 sequence is CASSSIGRSYEQYF. Written as DNA, the CDR3 is TGTGCCAGCAGTTCGATTGGCAGGTCCTACGAGCAGTACTTC.

This chain connects TRBV28 to TRBJ2-7, with D tentatively TRBD1 (6 bases). V was trimmed by 3 bases and J by 0 bases, leaving 12 bases between them. The CDR3 contains 15 residues. The germline CDR1 and CDR2 sequences are MDHEN and SYDVKM. CDR3 residues: CASSLYRVISYEQYF. CDR3 nucleotide sequence: TGTGCCAGCAGTTTGTACAGGGTAATCTCCTACGAGCAGTACTTC. Using reference TRBV28 and TRBJ2-7 for the parts outside the CDR3, the full variable domain is DVKVTQSSRYLVKRTGEKVFLECVQDMDHENMFWYRQDPGLGLRLIYFSYDVKMKEKGDIPEGYSVSREKKERFSLILESASTNQTSMYLCASSLYRVISYEQYFGPGTRLTVT.

This rearrangement joins TRBV12-3 or TRBV12-4 to TRBJ1-1; no clear D gene. The CDR3 loop spans 11 amino acids. Trimming shortened V by 3 bases and J by 4 bases, and 3 bases separated the two germline ends. The CDR3 DNA sequence: TGTGCCAGCAGTTTTAGCACTGAAGCTTTCTTT. Translated: CASSFSTEAFF.

CDR3 in DNA: TGTGCCAGCTCACCACCGGGAGTAAACTATGGCTACACCTTC. Protein product: CASSPPGVNYGYTF. V gene TRBV18 combines with J gene TRBJ1-2; D gene ambiguous. Trimming left V 0 bases short and J 2 bases short, with 7 bases between. The CDR3 is 14 amino acids. The germline gives CDR1 KGHSH, CDR2 LQKENI.

The chain employs TRBV28 and TRBJ2-1; D is perhaps TRBD2 (6 bases). Germline V CDR1 and CDR2: MDHEN, SYDVKM. The CDR3 has 16 residues. V gave up 6 bases and J gave up 6 bases, with 21 bases separating them. The CDR3 spells CASSPPTWGGGNEQFF. The CDR3 DNA reads TGTGCCAGCAGCCCCCCCACTTGGGGAGGTGGCAATGAGCAGTTCTTC. The full variable domain, with the rest looked up from reference TRBV28 and TRBJ2-1, is DVKVTQSSRYLVKRTGEKVFLECVQDMDHENMFWYRQDPGLGLRLIYFSYDVKMKEKGDIPEGYSVSREKKERFSLILESASTNQTSMYLCASSPPTWGGGNEQFFGPGTRLTVL.

The chain carries TRBV5-6 and TRBJ2-1; D remains unclear. Per the germline V gene, CDR1 is SGHDT and CDR2 is YYEEEE. The CDR3 extends over 11 amino acids. Trimming left V 4 bases short and J 10 bases short, with 9 bases between. In DNA form, the CDR3 reads TGTGCCAGCAGCCGCCGGACCGAGCAGTTCTTC. Protein sequence: CASSRRTEQFF.

The J gene is TRBJ2-5, the V gene TRBV7-2, with D perhaps TRBD2 (5 bases). CDR1 and CDR2 (germline): SGHTA, FQGNSA. Trimming shortened V by 4 bases and J by 1 base, and 16 bases separated the two germline ends. This CDR3 contains 16 residues. The CDR3 coding sequence is TGTGCCAGCAGCTCAAGTGCTAGCCTGTTCCAAGAGACCCAGTACTTC. Translation: CASSSSASLFQETQYF.

In nucleotides, the CDR3 is TGTGCCAGCAGTGACTCGAACGGGGGCTATGGCTACACCTTC. Translated, it gives CASSDSNGGYGYTF. This sequence joins TRBV6-4 and TRBJ1-2, with a tentative D call TRBD1 (5 bases). Trimming removed 0 bases at V and 4 bases at J, with 9 bases between. Germline V gives CDR1 MRHNA, CDR2 SNTAGT. This CDR3 is 14 amino acids long.

CDR3 DNA: TGTGCCAGCAGTTACGGGGCTTCCCGTCCCCTTGAAGCTTTCTTT. Amino acids: CASSYGASRPLEAFF. The V call is TRBV6-6, the J call TRBJ1-1; weak D call: TRBD1 (5 bases). Trimming stripped 2 bases from V and 7 bases from J, with 17 bases between. CDR1 is MNHNY, CDR2 SVGAGI, per germline (reference sequence). The CDR3 has 15 residues.

The genes are TRBV18 and TRBJ2-6; 7 nucleotides agree with TRBD2. CDR1 is KGHSH and CDR2 is LQKENI in the germline V gene. CDR3 length: 19 residues. V shed 3 bases, J shed 1 base, and the junction held 12 bases outside the gene matches. CDR3 nucleotide sequence: TGTGCCAGCTCACCGGGCCTGGGACTACTCCCGTCTGGGGCCAACGTCCTGACTTTC. Amino acids: CASSPGLGLLPSGANVLTF. Supplemented by reference TRBV18 and TRBJ2-6, the full variable domain reads NAGVMQNPRHLVRRRGQEARLRCSPMKGHSHVYWYRQLPEEGLKFMVYLQKENIIDESGMPKERFSAEFPKEGPSILRIQQVVRGDSAAYFCASSPGLGLLPSGANVLTFGAGSRLTVL.

The genes are TRBV6-5 and TRBJ2-2; possible D gene TRBD2, 6 bases. CDR3 length: 15 residues. The ends were cut back, 6 bases at V and 6 bases at J, with 17 bases in the middle. The germline CDR1 and CDR2 sequences are MNHEY and SVGAGI. CDR3 in amino acids: CASRPTSGPSGELFF. The CDR3 DNA is TGTGCCAGCAGGCCGACTAGTGGTCCCTCCGGGGAGCTGTTTTTT.

This chain joins TRBV7-9 and TRBJ2-7; 8 positions agree with TRBD1. CDR1 SEHNR and CDR2 FQNEAQ come from the germline V gene (reference sequence). The CDR3 covers 13 residues. The junction had 2 bases not matched to a gene; V was cut back by 1 base and J by 6 bases. CDR3 region: CASSLGTGSEQYF. The CDR3 nucleotides read TGTGCCAGCAGCTTAGGGACAGGGTCCGAGCAGTACTTC. Complete variable domain (other parts from reference TRBV7-9 and TRBJ2-7): DTGVSQNPRHKITKRGQNVTFRCDPISEHNRLYWYRQTLGQGPEFLTYFQNEAQLEKSRLLSDRFSAERPKGSFSTLEIQRTEQGDSAMYLCASSLGTGSEQYFGPGTRLTVT.

The J gene is TRBJ1-5, the V gene TRBV5-1, with 9 bases identical to TRBD1. V shed 3 bases and J 7 bases; nucleotides not matched to a gene: 5. This CDR3 contains 14 residues. The germline V gene has CDR1 SGHRS and CDR2 YFSETQ. For the CDR3, the DNA is TGCGCCAGCAGCTCCCGACAGGGGGGGCAGCCCCAGCATTTT. It codes for CASSSRQGGQPQHF. Drawing the rest from reference TRBV5-1 and TRBJ1-5, the complete variable domain is KAGVTQTPRYLIKTRGQQVTLSCSPISGHRSVSWYQQTPGQGLQFLFEYFSETQRNKGNFPGRFSGRQFSNSRSEMNVSTLELGDSALYLCASSSRQGGQPQHFGDGTRLSIL.

The chain uses TRBV19 and TRBJ1-5; D call uncertain. The V gene lost 4 bases and the J gene lost 7 bases, with 14 bases spanning the gap. In germline, CDR1 is LNHDA, CDR2 SQIVND (reference sequence). The CDR3 runs to 14 residues. DNA of the CDR3: TGTGCCAGTAGTAAACTGACCTTCGACCAGCCCCAGCATTTT. Amino acids: CASSKLTFDQPQHF. Filled out from reference TRBV19 and TRBJ1-5, the complete variable domain reads DGGITQSPKYLFRKEGQNVTLSCEQNLNHDAMYWYRQDPGQGLRLIYYSQIVNDFQKGDIAEGYSVSREKKESFPLTVTSAQKNPTAFYLCASSKLTFDQPQHFGDGTRLSIL.

The gene calls are TRBV7-9 and TRBJ2-7; D remains ambiguous. The CDR3 has 12 residues. The ends were cut back, 3 bases at V and 4 bases at J, with 7 bases in the middle. CDR1 is SEHNR and CDR2 is FQNEAQ in the germline V gene (reference sequence). In DNA form, the CDR3 reads TGTGCCAGCAGCTTCGGGCCATACGAGCAGTACTTC. It encodes CASSFGPYEQYF.

This chain links TRBV7-6 with TRBJ2-3; no reliable D call. Per the germline V gene, CDR1 is SGHVS and CDR2 is FNYEAQ. The CDR3 sequence is 16 residues long. V was clipped by 5 bases and J by 4 bases, with 19 bases between them. CDR3 sequence reads: CASSALGRVEADTQYF. In DNA form, the CDR3 reads TGTGCCAGCAGCGCCCTTGGACGGGTCGAGGCAGATACGCAGTATTTT.

This clone was observed a few times. The CDR3: CASSSRRTGRSDEQFF. The CDR3 nucleotides read TGTGCCAGCAGCTCACGGAGGACAGGGAGGTCGGATGAGCAGTTCTTC. The chain employs TRBV3-1 (or the pseudogene TRBV3-2) and TRBJ2-1; 8 bases line up with TRBD1. The CDR3 totals 16 residues. CDR1 is LGHDT and CDR2 is YNNKEL in the germline V gene (reference sequence). J was trimmed by 8 bases and V by 5 bases; bases with no gene match: 14.

The V gene is TRBV2, the J gene TRBJ2-2; 10 bases map to TRBD1. The CDR3 has 15 residues. Germline V gene data show CDR1 as SNHLY and CDR2 as FYNNEI. The junction had 6 bases not matched to a gene; V was cut back by 7 bases and J by 4 bases. The CDR3 is CASTGQGVGTGELFF. The CDR3 nucleotides are TGTGCCAGCACCGGACAGGGGGTCGGCACCGGGGAGCTGTTTTTT.

The chain uses TRBV29-1 and TRBJ2-7; D ambiguous. The V gene lost 4 bases and the J gene lost 4 bases, with 14 bases spanning the gap. The CDR3 extends over 13 amino acids. CDR1 and CDR2 from the germline V gene are SQVTM and ANQGSEA. For the CDR3, the DNA is TGCAGCGTTGGTACCGCGAATAGGTACGAGCAGTACTTC. Amino acid sequence: CSVGTANRYEQYF.